This T cell receptor (beta chain) was obtained from a study of cytomegalovirus exposure and HLA in healthy donors. Both 60 Vbeta primers and 13 Jbeta primers went into the PCR. The protocol was immunoSEQ multiplex PCR, while the TCRdb copy is restricted to in-frame clones and leaves out a portion. The sample yields roughly 60,000 clones, about 73% seen once. The sequence came from a woman in her sixties in good health and CMV-seropositive. The sequenced sample consisted of PBMCs.

CDR3 in amino acids: CASSFGGSGGYNEQFF. CDR3 coding DNA: TGTGCCAGCAGCTTTGGAGGGTCAGGAGGATACAATGAGCAGTTCTTC. The rearrangement uses TRBV5-5 and TRBJ2-1; possible D gene TRBD2, 6 bases. Germline V CDR1 and CDR2: SGHKS, YYEKEE (reference sequence). The CDR3 covers 16 residues. V dropped 2 bases and J dropped 4 bases, with 16 bases sitting between them. The full variable domain, rest sourced from reference TRBV5-5 and TRBJ2-1, is DAGVTQSPTHLIKTRGQQVTLRCSPISGHKSVSWYQQVLGQGPQFIFQYYEKEERGRGNFPDRFSARQFPNYSSELNVNALLLGDSALYLCASSFGGSGGYNEQFFGPGTRLTVL.